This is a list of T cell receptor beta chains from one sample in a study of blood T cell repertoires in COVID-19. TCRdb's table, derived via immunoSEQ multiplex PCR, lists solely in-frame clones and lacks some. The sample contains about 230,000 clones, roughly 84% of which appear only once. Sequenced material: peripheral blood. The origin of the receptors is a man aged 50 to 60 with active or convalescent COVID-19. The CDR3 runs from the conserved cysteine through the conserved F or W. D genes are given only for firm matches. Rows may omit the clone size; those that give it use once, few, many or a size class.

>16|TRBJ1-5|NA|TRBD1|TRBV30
TGTGCCTGGAGTACAGGGGAGTGGGACAGCAATCAGCCCCAGCATTTT
CAWSTGEWDSNQPQHF
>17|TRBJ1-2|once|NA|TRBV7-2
TGTGCCAGCAGCCAAGGGGCAGCCCGAGCAGCTAACTATGGCTACACCTTC
CASSQGAARAANYGYTF
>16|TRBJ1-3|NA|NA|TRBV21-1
TGTGCCAGCAGCCCCGGACAGGGGGCGATTAGAAACACCATATATTTT
CASSPGQGAIRNTIYF
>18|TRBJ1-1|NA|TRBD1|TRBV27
TGTGCCAGCAGTTTTGGGGGGACAGGGGGCCTTGGGAACACTGAAGCTTTCTTT
CASSFGGTGGLGNTEAFF
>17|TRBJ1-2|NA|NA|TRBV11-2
TGTGCCAGCAGCCAAATCTCACAGGTCTATGGACGAGTTGGCTACACCTTC
CASSQISQVYGRVGYTF
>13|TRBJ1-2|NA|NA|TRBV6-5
TGTGCCAGCGAGGGAAATTACGGGGATTGGTACACCTTC
CASEGNYGDWYTF
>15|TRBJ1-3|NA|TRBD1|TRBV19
TGTGCCAGTAGTCCCGACAGGGTTCGAAGAAACACCATATATTTT
CASSPDRVRRNTIYF
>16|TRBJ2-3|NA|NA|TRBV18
TGTGCCAGCTCACCACCCACAGGACTAAGCACAGATACGCAGTATTTT
CASSPPTGLSTDTQYF
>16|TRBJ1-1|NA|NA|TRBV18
TGTGCCAGCTCACCAAGCGATACGTCGGCGAACACTGAAGCTTTCTTT
CASSPSDTSANTEAFF
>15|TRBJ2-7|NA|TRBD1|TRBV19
TGTGCCAGTAGTATCGGACAGGGCCTCTCCTACGAGCAGTACTTC
CASSIGQGLSYEQYF
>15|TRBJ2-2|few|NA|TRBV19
TGTGCCAGTTTGGGGGGGCAGATGCACCGGTGGGAGCTGTTTTTT
CASLGGQMHRWELFF
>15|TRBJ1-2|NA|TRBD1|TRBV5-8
TGTGCCAGCAGCTTAGGACAGGGCGGGCTTAATGGCTACACCTTC
CASSLGQGGLNGYTF
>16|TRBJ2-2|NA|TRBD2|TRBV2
TGTGCCAGCAGTGTAAGCGGGGGGGCCAACACCGGGGAGCTGTTTTTT
CASSVSGGANTGELFF
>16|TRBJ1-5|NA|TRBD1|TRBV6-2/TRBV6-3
TGTGCCAGCAGCCGCGACAGGGACGGATCTTACCAGCCCCAGCATTTT
CASSRDRDGSYQPQHF
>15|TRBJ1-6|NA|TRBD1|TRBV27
TGTGCCAGCAGTACCCACGACAGGGCCAGGTCACCCCTCCACTTT
CASSTHDRARSPLHF
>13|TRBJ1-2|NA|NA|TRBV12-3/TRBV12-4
TGTGCCAGCAGGGGGACGGGGGTCTATGGCTACACCTTC
CASRGTGVYGYTF
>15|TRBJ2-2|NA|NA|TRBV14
TGTGCCAGCAGCCTTGGGGGCGGTACGGCCGGGGAGCTGTTTTTT
CASSLGGGTAGELFF
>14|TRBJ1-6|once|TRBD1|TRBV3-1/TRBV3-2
TGTGCCAGCAGCCATGGGGACAGGGGCCCACCCCTCCACTTT
CASSHGDRGPPLHF
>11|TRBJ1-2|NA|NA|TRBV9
TGTGCCAGCAGCCGAGAGGGTGGCTACACCTTC
CASSREGGYTF
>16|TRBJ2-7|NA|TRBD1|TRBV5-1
TGCGCCAGCAGCTTGGCCTTCGGACAGGTTACCTACGAGCAGTACTTC
CASSLAFGQVTYEQYF
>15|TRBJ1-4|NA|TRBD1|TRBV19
TGTGCCAGTAGTCCCCTCCGCCAGGGGGGTGAAAAACTGTTTTTT
CASSPLRQGGEKLFF
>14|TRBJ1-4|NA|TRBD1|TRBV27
TGTGCCAGCAGGAGACAGGGGGTTGGTGAAAAACTGTTTTTT
CASRRQGVGEKLFF
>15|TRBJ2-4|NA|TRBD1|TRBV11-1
TGTGCCAGCAGCGGGGACAGGTCACCTGGGAACATTCAGTACTTC
CASSGDRSPGNIQYF
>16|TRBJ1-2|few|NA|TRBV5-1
TGCGCCAGCAGCGATGATGGACGGGGAAAGGGCTATGGCTACACCTTC
CASSDDGRGKGYGYTF
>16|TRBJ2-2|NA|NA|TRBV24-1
TGTGCCACCAGTGACCCCGGGATGTTGGACACCGGGGAGCTGTTTTTT
CATSDPGMLDTGELFF
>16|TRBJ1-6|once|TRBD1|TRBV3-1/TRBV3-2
TGTGCCAGCAGCCAAGGGGACAGGCTCGATGTATCACCCCTCCACTTT
CASSQGDRLDVSPLHF
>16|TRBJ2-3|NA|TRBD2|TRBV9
TGTGCCAGCAGCGTAGGAGCGGGGGGAGGGACAGATACGCAGTATTTT
CASSVGAGGGTDTQYF
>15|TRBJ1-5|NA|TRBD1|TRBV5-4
TGTGCCAGCAGCCCGGGACAGGGGAGCAATCAGCCCCAGCATTTT
CASSPGQGSNQPQHF
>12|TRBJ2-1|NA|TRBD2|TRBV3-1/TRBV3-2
TGTGCCAGCAGCCAAGGACTAGCAGAGCAGTTCTTC
CASSQGLAEQFF
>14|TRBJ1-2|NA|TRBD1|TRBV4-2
TGTGCCAGCAGCCAAGTCGCGACAGGGAGCGGCTACACCTTC
CASSQVATGSGYTF
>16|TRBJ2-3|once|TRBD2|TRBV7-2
TGTGCCAGCAGCCGGTGGGGGAGGGGAAGCACAGATACGCAGTATTTT
CASSRWGRGSTDTQYF
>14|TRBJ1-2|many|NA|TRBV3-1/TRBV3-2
TGTGCCAGCAGCACCCGGGCCGGGGGTAATGGCTACACCTTC
CASSTRAGGNGYTF
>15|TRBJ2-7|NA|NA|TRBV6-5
TGTGCCAGCAGTTATGGGGCGTCGAGCTCCTACGAGCAGTACTTC
CASSYGASSSYEQYF
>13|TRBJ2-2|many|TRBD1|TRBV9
TGTGCCAGCAGCGTAGGGACAGGGGGGGAGCTGTTTTTT
CASSVGTGGELFF
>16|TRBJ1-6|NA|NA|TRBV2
TGTGCCAGCATCCTCCGGGACACTGACTATAATTCACCCCTCCACTTT
CASILRDTDYNSPLHF
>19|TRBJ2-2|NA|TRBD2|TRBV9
TGTGCCAGCAGCGTCGCCCCGGGACTAGCGGGGGCCCCCGGCGGGGAGCTGTTTTTT
CASSVAPGLAGAPGGELFF
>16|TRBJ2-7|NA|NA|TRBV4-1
TGCGCCAGCAGCCAGCAAGACCTCGTTCACAGCTACGAGCAGTACTTC
CASSQQDLVHSYEQYF
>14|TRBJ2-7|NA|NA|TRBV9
TGTGCCAGCAGCGCGACGCGGAGCTCCTACGAGCAGTACTTC
CASSATRSSYEQYF
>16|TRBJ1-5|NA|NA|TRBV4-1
TGCGCCAGCAGCCAAGAAAGGGGGGGAGCGAATCAGCCCCAGCATTTT
CASSQERGGANQPQHF
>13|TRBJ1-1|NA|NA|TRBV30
TGTGCCTGGAGTCCCGACAGGAACACTGAAGCTTTCTTT
CAWSPDRNTEAFF
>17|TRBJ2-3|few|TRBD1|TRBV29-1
TGCAGCGTCCGCTCCCGGACAGGGTACAAGGGCACAGATACGCAGTATTTT
CSVRSRTGYKGTDTQYF
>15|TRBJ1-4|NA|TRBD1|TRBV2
TGTGCCAGCAGCGACCTCCAGGGGGCTCGGGAAAAACTGTTTTTT
CASSDLQGAREKLFF
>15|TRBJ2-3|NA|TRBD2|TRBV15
TGTGCCACCAGTACTAGCGGGGAGACCACAGATACGCAGTATTTT
CATSTSGETTDTQYF
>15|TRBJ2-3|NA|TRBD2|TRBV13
TGTGCCAGCAGCGACCGGGGGGGAGCCGGGGATACGCAGTATTTT
CASSDRGGAGDTQYF
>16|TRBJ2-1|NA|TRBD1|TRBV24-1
TGTGCCACCAGCCCATGGGGGACAGGGGAGTCCAATGAGCAGTTCTTC
CATSPWGTGESNEQFF